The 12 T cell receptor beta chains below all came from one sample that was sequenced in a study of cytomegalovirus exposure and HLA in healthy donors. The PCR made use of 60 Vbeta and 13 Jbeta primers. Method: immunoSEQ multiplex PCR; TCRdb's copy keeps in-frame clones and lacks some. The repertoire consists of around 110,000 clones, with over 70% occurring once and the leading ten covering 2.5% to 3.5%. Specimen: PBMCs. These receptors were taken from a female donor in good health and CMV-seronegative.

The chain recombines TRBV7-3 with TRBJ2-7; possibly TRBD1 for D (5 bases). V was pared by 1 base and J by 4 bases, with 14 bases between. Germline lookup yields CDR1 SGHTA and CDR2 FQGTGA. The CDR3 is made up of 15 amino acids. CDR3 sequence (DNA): TGTGCCAGCAGCTTAAAACAGGACCCCTTTTACGAGCAGTACTTC. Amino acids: CASSLKQDPFYEQYF.

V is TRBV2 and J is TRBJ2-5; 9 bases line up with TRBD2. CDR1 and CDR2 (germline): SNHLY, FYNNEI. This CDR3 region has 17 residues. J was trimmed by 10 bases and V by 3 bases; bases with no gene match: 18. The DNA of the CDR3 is TGTGCCAGCAGTGAGTATTCCGCCGGGACTAGCAGCAGCGGCCAGTACTTC. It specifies CASSEYSAGTSSSGQYF. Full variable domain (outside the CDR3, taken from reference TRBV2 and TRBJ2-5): EPEVTQTPSHQVTQMGQEVILRCVPISNHLYFYWYRQILGQKVEFLVSFYNNEISEKSEIFDDQFSVERPDGSNFTLKIRSTKLEDSAMYFCASSEYSAGTSSSGQYFGPGTRLLVL.

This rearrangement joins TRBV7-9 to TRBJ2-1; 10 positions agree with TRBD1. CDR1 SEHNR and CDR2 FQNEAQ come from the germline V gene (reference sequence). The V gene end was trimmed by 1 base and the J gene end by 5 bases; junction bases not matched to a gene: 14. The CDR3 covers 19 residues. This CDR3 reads CASSLGSLVGDRGNNEQFF. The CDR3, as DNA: TGTGCCAGCAGCTTAGGGTCGCTGGTCGGGGACAGGGGCAACAATGAGCAGTTCTTC.

Written as DNA, the CDR3 is TGTGCCAGCACCCGAGGGTATGGCTACACCTTC. This codes for CASTRGYGYTF. The chain is built from TRBV7-9 and TRBJ1-2; D is unresolved. CDR1 is SEHNR and CDR2 is FQNEAQ in the germline V gene (reference sequence). V was pared by 7 bases and J by 5 bases, with 8 bases between. The CDR3 runs to 11 residues.

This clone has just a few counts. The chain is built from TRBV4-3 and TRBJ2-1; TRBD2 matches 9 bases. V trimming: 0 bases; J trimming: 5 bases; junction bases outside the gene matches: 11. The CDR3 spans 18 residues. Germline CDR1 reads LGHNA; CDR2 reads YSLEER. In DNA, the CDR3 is TGCGCCAGCAGCCAAGATGGGCCTAGCGGGACCCCGAACAATGAGCAGTTCTTC. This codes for CASSQDGPSGTPNNEQFF.

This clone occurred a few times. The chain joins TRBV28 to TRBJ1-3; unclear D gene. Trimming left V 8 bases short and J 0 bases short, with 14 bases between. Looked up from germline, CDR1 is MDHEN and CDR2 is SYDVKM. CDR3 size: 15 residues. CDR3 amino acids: CASRRGRPSGNTIYF. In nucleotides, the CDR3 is TGTGCCAGCCGGAGAGGGCGGCCCTCTGGAAACACCATATATTTT.

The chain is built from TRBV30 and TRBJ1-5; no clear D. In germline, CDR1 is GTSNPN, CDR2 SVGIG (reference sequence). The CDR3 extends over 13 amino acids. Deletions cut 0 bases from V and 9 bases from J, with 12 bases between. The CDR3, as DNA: TGTGCCTGGAGTGTAAACCACCGGGGGCCCCAGCATTTT. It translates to CAWSVNHRGPQHF. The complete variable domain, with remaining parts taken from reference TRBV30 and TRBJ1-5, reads SQTIHQWPATLVQPVGSPLSLECTVEGTSNPNLYWYRQAAGRGLQLLFYSVGIGQISSEVPQNLSASRPQDRQFILSSKKLLLSDSGFYLCAWSVNHRGPQHFGDGTRLSIL.

The CDR3 loop is CASTKAGGSYEQYF. Written as DNA, the CDR3 is TGTGCCAGCACTAAAGCGGGAGGGTCCTACGAGCAGTACTTC. This chain uses TRBV25-1 with TRBJ2-7; the match to TRBD2 covers 10 bases. Looked up from germline, CDR1 is MGHDK and CDR2 is SYGVNS. J was trimmed by 1 base and V by 7 bases; bases with no gene match: 4. The CDR3 spans 14 residues.

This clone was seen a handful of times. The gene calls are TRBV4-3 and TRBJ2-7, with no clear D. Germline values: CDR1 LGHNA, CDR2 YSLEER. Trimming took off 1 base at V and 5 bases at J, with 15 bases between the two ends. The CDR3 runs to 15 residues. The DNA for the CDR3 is TGCGCCAGCAGCCAAGGCTCAGGTGCTTGGGACGAGCAGTACTTC. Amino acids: CASSQGSGAWDEQYF.

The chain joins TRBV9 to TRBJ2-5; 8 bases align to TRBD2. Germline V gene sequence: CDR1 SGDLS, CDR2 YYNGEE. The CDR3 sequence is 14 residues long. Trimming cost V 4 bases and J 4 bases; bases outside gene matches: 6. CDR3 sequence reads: CASSQRTSRETQYF. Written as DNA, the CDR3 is TGTGCCAGCAGCCAGCGGACTAGCCGAGAGACCCAGTACTTC.

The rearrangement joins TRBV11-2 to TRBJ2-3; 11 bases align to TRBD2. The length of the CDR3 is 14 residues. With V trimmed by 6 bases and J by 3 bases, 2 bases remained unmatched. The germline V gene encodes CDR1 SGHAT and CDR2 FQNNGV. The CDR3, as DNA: TGTGCCAGCAGTTGGACTAGCGGGACAGATACGCAGTATTTT. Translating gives CASSWTSGTDTQYF.

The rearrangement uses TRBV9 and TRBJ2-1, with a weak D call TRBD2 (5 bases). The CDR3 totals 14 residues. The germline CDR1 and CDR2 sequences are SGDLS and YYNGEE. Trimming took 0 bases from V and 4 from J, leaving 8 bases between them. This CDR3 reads CASSVGGQYNEQFF. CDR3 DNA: TGTGCCAGCAGCGTAGGAGGGCAGTACAATGAGCAGTTCTTC.